The clone carrying this TCR beta chain was seen just once. Antigen unknown. Data came from immunoSEQ multiplex PCR; TCRdb stores just in-frame clones and leaves some out. This table holds some 290,000 clones, around 81% found once. The CDR3 runs 17 residues. CDR1 and CDR2 from the germline V gene are MDHEN and SYDVKM. Trimming stripped 3 bases from V and 7 bases from J, with 22 bases between. This specimen comes from a study of Ad26.COV2.S vaccination and SARS-CoV-2 variants. As for the study in general: Intramuscular Ad26.COV2.S doses were given once or twice, 56 days apart.

Study conclusions and caveats: It was reported that spike-specific CD8+ and CD4+ T cell responses were substantially broad after vaccination.

As to treatment: approximately 18 received Ad26.COV2.S at low or high dose, single or two shots; five or six received placebo; per-sample allocation not given. Specimen acquisition occurred on day 63 following the initial vaccine or placebo injection. The rearrangement joins TRBV28 to TRBJ2-1; weak D call: TRBD2 (6 bases). The source material was peripheral blood, sampled in a trial of Ad26.COV2.S vaccine versus placebo. The TCR originated in a person between 18 and 59 years old who received the Ad26.COV2.S COVID-19 vaccine or a placebo. In nucleotides, the CDR3 is TGTGCCAGCAGTTTCCTACAATCGCGGGGCGGGGTGAATGAGCAGTTCTTC. The encoded protein is CASSFLQSRGGVNEQFF.